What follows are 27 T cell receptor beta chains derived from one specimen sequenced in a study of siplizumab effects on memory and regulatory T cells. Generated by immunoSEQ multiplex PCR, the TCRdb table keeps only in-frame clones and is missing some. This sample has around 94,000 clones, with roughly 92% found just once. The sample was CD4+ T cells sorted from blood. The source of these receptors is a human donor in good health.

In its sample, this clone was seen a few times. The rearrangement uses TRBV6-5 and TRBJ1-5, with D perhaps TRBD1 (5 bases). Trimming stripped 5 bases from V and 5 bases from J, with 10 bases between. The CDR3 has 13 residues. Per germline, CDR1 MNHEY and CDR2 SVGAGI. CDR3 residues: CASSGTADQPQHF. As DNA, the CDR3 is TGTGCCAGCAGTGGGACGGCCGATCAGCCCCAGCATTTT.

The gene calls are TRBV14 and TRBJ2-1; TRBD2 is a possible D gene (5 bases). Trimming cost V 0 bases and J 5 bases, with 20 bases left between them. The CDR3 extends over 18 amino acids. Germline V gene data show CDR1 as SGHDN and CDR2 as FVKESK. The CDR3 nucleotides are TGTGCCAGCAGCCAAGAATTAGGAGGAGTGAGGTGGCACAATGAGCAGTTCTTC. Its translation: CASSQELGGVRWHNEQFF.

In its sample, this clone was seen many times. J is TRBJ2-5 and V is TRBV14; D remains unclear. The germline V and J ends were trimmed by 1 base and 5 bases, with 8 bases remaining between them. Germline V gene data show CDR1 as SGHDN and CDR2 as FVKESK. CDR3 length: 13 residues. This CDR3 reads CASSQVVQETQYF. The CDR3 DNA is TGTGCCAGCAGCCAAGTTGTGCAGGAGACCCAGTACTTC.

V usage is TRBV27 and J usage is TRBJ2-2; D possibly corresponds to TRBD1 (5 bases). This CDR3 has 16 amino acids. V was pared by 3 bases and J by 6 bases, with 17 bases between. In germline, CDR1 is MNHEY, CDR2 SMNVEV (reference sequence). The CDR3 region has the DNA TGTGCCAGCAGTTTTGTTCAGGGAAGCATCCCCGGGGAGCTGTTTTTT. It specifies CASSFVQGSIPGELFF.

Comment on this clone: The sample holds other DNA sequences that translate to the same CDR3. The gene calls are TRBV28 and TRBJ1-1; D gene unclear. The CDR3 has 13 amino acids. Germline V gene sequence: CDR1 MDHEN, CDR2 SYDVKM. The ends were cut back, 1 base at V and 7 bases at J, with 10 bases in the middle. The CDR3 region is CASSLYVAGEAFF. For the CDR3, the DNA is TGTGCCAGCAGTTTATACGTCGCGGGTGAAGCTTTCTTT.

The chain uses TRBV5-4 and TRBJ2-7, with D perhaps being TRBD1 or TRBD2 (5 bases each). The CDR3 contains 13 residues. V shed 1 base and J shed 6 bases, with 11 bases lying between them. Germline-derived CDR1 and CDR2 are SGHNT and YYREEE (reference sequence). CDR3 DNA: TGTGCCAGCAGCTTGTGGGGGACGGGCGAGCAGTACTTC. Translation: CASSLWGTGEQYF. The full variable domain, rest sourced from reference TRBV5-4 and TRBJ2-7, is ETGVTQSPTHLIKTRGQQVTLRCSSQSGHNTVSWYQQALGQGPQFIFQYYREEENGRGNFPPRFSGLQFPNYSSELNVNALELDDSALYLCASSLWGTGEQYFGPGTRLTVT.

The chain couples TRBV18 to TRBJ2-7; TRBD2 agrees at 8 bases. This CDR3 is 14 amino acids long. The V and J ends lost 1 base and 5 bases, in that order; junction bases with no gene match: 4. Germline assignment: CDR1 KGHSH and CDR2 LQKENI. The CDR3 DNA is TGTGCCAGCTCACCACTGGGACTAGATAACGAGCAGTACTTC. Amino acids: CASSPLGLDNEQYF.

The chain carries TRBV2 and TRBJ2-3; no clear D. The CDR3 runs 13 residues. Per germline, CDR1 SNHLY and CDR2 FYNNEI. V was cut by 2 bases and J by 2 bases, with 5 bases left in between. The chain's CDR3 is CASSEINTDTQYF. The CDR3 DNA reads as TGTGCCAGCAGTGAAATAAACACAGATACGCAGTATTTT.

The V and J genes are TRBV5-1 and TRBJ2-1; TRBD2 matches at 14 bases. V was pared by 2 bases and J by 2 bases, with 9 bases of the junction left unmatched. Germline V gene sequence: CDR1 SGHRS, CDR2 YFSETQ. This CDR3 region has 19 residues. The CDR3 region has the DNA TGCGCCAGCAGCTTCACCGGGACTAGCGGGAGTCGGCCCTACAATGAGCAGTTCTTC. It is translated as CASSFTGTSGSRPYNEQFF.

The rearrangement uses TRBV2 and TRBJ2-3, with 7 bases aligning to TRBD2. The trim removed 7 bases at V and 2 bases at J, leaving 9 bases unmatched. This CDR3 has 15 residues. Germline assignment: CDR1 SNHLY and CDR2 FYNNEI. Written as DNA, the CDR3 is TGTGCCAGCAAGTCCCAAGGGACTAACACAGATACGCAGTATTTT. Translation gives CASKSQGTNTDTQYF. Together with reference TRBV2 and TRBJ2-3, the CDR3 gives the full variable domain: EPEVTQTPSHQVTQMGQEVILRCVPISNHLYFYWYRQILGQKVEFLVSFYNNEISEKSEIFDDQFSVERPDGSNFTLKIRSTKLEDSAMYFCASKSQGTNTDTQYFGPGTRLTVL.

CDR3 amino acids: CASSLTGDYGYTF. The CDR3 DNA sequence: TGTGCCAGCTCACTGACAGGGGACTATGGCTACACCTTC. This chain uses TRBV18 with TRBJ1-2, with 8 bases that match TRBD1. V was clipped by 4 bases and J by 3 bases; unmatched bases: 1. Germline V gene data show CDR1 as KGHSH and CDR2 as LQKENI. The CDR3 loop spans 13 amino acids.

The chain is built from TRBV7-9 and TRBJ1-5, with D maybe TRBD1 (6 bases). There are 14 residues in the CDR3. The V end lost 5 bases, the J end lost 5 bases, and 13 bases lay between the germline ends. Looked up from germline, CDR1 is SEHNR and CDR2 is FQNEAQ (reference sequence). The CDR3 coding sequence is TGTGCCAGCAGCCTAGGAGGGGGAGATCAGCCCCAGCATTTT. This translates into CASSLGGGDQPQHF.

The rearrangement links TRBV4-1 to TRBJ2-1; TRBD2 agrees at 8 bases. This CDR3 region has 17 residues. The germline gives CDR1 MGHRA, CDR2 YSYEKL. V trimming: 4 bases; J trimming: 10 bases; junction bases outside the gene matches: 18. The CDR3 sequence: CASSRSGNFAGGAEQFF. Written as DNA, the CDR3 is TGCGCCAGCAGCCGGAGCGGTAATTTTGCGGGAGGAGCGGAGCAGTTCTTC.

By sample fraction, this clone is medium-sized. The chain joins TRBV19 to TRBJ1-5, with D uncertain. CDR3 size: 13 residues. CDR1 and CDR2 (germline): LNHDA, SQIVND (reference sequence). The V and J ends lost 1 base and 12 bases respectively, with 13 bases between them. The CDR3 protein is CASSIGRVGHQHF. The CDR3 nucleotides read TGTGCCAGTAGTATAGGGCGTGTCGGTCACCAGCATTTT.

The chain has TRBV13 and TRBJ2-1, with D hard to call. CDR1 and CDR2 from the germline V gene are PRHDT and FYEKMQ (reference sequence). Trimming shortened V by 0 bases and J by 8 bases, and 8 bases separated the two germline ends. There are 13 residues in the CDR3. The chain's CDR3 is CASSLGTRDEQFF. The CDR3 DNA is TGTGCCAGCAGCTTAGGCACACGGGATGAGCAGTTCTTC.

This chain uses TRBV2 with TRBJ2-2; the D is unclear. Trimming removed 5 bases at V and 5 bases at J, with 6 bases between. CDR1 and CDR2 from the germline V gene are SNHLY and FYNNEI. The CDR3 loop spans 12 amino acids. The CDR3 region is CASSYYTGELFF. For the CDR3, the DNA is TGTGCCAGCAGTTACTATACCGGGGAGCTGTTTTTT.

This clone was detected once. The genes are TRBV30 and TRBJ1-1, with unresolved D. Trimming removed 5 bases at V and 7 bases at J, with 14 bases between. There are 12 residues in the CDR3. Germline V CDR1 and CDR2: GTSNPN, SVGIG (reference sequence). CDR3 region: CAWSTPSSEAFF. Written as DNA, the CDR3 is TGTGCCTGGTCGACCCCATCGAGTGAAGCTTTCTTT.

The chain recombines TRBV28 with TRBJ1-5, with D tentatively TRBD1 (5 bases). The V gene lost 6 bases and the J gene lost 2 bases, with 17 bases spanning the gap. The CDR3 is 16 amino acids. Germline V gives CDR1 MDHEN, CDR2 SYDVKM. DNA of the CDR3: TGTGCCAGCAGAACTACCCGTCAGGGAGGCAATCAGCCCCAGCATTTT. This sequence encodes CASRTTRQGGNQPQHF.

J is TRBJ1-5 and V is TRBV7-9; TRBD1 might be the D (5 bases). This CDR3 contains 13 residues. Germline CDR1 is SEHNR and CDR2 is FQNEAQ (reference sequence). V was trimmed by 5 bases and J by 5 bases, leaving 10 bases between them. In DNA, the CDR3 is TGTGCCAGCAGCGTACTAGGGGATCAGCCCCAGCATTTT. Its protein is CASSVLGDQPQHF.

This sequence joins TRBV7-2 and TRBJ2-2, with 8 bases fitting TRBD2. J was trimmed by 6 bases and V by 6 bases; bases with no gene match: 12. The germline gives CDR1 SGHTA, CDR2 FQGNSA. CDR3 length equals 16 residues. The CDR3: CASRYKAGVGPGELFF. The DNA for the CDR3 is TGTGCCAGCAGATATAAAGCGGGAGTCGGCCCCGGGGAGCTGTTTTTT.

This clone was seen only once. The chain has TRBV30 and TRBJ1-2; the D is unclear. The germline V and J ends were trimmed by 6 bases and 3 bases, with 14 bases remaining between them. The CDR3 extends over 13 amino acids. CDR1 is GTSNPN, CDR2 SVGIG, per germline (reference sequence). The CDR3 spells CACRTKLYYGYTF. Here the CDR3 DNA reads TGTGCCTGCAGGACCAAACTATACTATGGCTACACCTTC.

The DNA of the CDR3 is TGTGCCAGCTCCGGTCAGTTCGAGGGAAACATTCAGTACTTC. As protein: CASSGQFEGNIQYF. The genes are TRBV18 and TRBJ2-4, with D maybe TRBD2 (5 bases). Per germline, CDR1 KGHSH and CDR2 LQKENI. The CDR3 sequence is 14 residues long. V lost 6 bases and J 6 bases, leaving 15 bases between the germline ends.

The CDR3 protein is CASRPFLEVGETQYF. Here the CDR3 DNA reads TGTGCCAGCAGGCCATTCCTAGAGGTAGGGGAGACCCAGTACTTC. The genes are TRBV28 and TRBJ2-5, with D unresolved. Germline values: CDR1 MDHEN, CDR2 SYDVKM. Trimming left V 6 bases short and J 5 bases short, with 19 bases between. CDR3 length: 15 amino acids. Full variable domain (missing parts from reference TRBV28 and TRBJ2-5): DVKVTQSSRYLVKRTGEKVFLECVQDMDHENMFWYRQDPGLGLRLIYFSYDVKMKEKGDIPEGYSVSREKKERFSLILESASTNQTSMYLCASRPFLEVGETQYFGPGTRLLVL.

The CDR3 loop reads CASSLRLVLPQYNSATGELFF. CDR3 sequence (DNA): TGTGCCAGCAGTTTACGCCTAGTCCTTCCTCAATACAATTCTGCCACCGGGGAGCTGTTTTTT. The chain links TRBV27 to TRBJ2-2; D not resolved. The CDR3 is 21 amino acids. V lost 2 bases and J 4 bases, leaving 29 bases between the germline ends. Germline-derived CDR1 and CDR2 are MNHEY and SMNVEV (reference sequence).

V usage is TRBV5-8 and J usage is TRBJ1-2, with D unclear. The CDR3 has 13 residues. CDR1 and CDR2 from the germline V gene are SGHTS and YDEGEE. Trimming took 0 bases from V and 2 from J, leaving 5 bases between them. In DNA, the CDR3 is TGTGCCAGCAGCTTGGTGGCGAACTATGGCTACACCTTC. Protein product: CASSLVANYGYTF.

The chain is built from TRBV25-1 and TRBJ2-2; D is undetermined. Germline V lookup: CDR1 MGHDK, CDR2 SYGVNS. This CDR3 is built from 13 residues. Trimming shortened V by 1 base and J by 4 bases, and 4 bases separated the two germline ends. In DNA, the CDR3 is TGTGCCAGCAGTGAATTTATCACCGGGGAGCTGTTTTTT. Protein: CASSEFITGELFF.

The DNA of the CDR3 is TGTGCCAGCAGGAGGGGGACTAGCGGGAGGGAAGATACGCAGTATTTT. Translated, it gives CASRRGTSGREDTQYF. The V call is TRBV5-4, the J call TRBJ2-3; TRBD2 matches 16 bases. CDR3 length equals 16 residues. The germline V gene encodes CDR1 SGHNT and CDR2 YYREEE (reference sequence). The V segment lost 5 bases and the J segment 5 bases; nucleotides outside the gene matches: 5.